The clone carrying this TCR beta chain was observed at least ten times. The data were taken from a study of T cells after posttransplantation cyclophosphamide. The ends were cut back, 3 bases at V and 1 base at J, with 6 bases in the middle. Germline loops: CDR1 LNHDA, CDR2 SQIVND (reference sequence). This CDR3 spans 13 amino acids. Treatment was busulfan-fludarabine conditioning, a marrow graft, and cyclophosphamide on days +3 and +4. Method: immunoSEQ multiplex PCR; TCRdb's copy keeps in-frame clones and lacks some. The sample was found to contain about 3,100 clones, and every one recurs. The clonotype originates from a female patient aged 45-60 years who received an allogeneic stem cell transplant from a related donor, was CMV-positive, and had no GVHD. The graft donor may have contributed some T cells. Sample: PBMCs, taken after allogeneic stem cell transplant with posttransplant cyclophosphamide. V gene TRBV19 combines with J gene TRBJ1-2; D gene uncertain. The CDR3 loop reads CASSIAVNYGYTF. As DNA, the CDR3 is TGTGCCAGTAGTATCGCAGTTAACTATGGCTACACCTTC.